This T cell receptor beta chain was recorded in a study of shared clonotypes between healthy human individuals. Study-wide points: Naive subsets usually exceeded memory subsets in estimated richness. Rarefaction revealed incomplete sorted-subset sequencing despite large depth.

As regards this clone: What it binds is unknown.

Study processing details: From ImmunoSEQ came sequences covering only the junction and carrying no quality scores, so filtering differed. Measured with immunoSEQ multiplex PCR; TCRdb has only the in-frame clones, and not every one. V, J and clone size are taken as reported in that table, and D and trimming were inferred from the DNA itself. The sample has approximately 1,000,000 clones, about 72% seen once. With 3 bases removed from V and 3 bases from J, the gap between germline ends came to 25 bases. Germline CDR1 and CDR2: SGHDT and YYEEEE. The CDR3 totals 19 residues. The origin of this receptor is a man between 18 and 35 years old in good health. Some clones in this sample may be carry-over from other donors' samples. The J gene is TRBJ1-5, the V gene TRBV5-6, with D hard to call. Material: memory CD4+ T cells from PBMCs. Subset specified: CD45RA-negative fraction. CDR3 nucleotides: TGTGCCAGCAGCTCAGCCCGAACCGCCCTGACCGAAACCAATCAGCCCCAGCATTTT. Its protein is CASSSARTALTETNQPQHF.